The 26 T cell receptor beta chains below all came from one sample that was sequenced in a study of a mutant IDH1 vaccine in newly diagnosed glioma. Their specific antigens are unknown. Noted time point: week 5, during vaccination. Each vaccine dose was 300 ug of mutant IDH1 20-mer peptide, with topical imiquimod. Clones were sequenced by immunoSEQ multiplex PCR, and TCRdb holds only the in-frame ones, with some missing. The top ten hold 12% of the sample, which has about 36,000 clones, roughly 76% seen once. The sequenced sample was PBMCs, obtained from a glioma patient whose treatment included an IDH1 peptide vaccine. These receptors were taken from a man aged 50-59 years with glioma.

The rearrangement joins TRBV4-1 to TRBJ2-5; no firm D call. V shed 4 bases and J shed 4 bases, with 16 bases lying between them. CDR1 is MGHRA, CDR2 YSYEKL, per germline. This CDR3 is 15 amino acids long. CDR3 nucleotide sequence: TGCGCCAGCAGCCTTTCGCCGGATCCGCGAGAGACCCAGTACTTC. Protein product: CASSLSPDPRETQYF.

The V call is TRBV11-3, the J call TRBJ2-5, with 10 bases aligning to TRBD2. This CDR3 region has 15 residues. From germline, CDR1 is SGHNT and CDR2 YENEEA. Trimming at V came to 4 bases and at J to 7 bases, leaving 9 bases not matched to a gene. The CDR3 region has the DNA TGTGCCAGCAGCTCTCGAACCTGGACTAGCGGGACCCAGTACTTC. Residues: CASSSRTWTSGTQYF.

This rearrangement joins TRBV7-2 to TRBJ1-3; D may be TRBD1 (5 bases). Per the germline V gene, CDR1 is SGHTA and CDR2 is FQGNSA. Deletions cut 5 bases from V and 0 bases from J, with 8 bases between. The CDR3 extends over 14 amino acids. This CDR3 reads CASSLGHSGNTIYF. CDR3 sequence (DNA): TGTGCCAGCAGCCTGGGGCACTCTGGAAACACCATATATTTT.

The J gene is TRBJ2-7, the V gene TRBV19; 9 bases agree with TRBD1. V gave up 5 bases and J gave up 2 bases; unmatched junction bases: 7. This CDR3 is built from 15 residues. In germline, CDR1 is LNHDA, CDR2 SQIVND (reference sequence). The CDR3 nucleotides read TGTGCCAGTAGTCGGGGACAGGGAGGTCCCTACGAGCAGTACTTC. As protein: CASSRGQGGPYEQYF.

The chain has TRBV27 and TRBJ1-1, with D possibly TRBD1 on 5 matching bases. CDR1 is MNHEY, CDR2 SMNVEV, per germline (reference sequence). The V and J ends lost 3 bases and 0 bases respectively, with 11 bases between them. The CDR3 length is 15 residues. DNA for the CDR3: TGTGCCAGCAGTTTTTCCCCAGGGCTGAACACTGAAGCTTTCTTT. Translating gives CASSFSPGLNTEAFF.

The V and J genes are TRBV6-1 and TRBJ2-1; 9 bases agree with TRBD2. Germline-derived CDR1 and CDR2 are MNHNS and SASEGT. Unmatched junction bases numbered 6, after V lost 1 base and J lost 8 bases. The CDR3 extends over 15 amino acids. The CDR3 DNA sequence: TGTGCCAGCAGTGAAGTCTTTAGCGGGAGCTATGAGCAGTTCTTC. Its translation: CASSEVFSGSYEQFF.

V is TRBV11-3 and J is TRBJ2-1; D is perhaps TRBD2 (6 bases). Germline values: CDR1 SGHNT, CDR2 YENEEA. The CDR3 is 15 residues long. Trimming took 1 base from V and 7 from J, leaving 14 bases between them. CDR3 coding DNA: TGTGCCAGCAGCTTAGGGCCGACTAGGTGGAATGAGCAGTTCTTC. Residues: CASSLGPTRWNEQFF.

V gene TRBV29-1 combines with J gene TRBJ2-5; possible D gene TRBD1, 5 bases. The V and J ends lost 6 bases and 4 bases respectively, with 6 bases between them. CDR1 and CDR2 (germline): SQVTM, ANQGSEA. The CDR3 consists of 10 residues. The CDR3 DNA reads as TGCAGCGTGCAGGGAGAGACCCAGTACTTC. This gives the protein CSVQGETQYF.

This sequence joins TRBV7-8 and TRBJ2-2, with a tentative D call TRBD1 (6 bases). This CDR3 is 16 amino acids long. V was pared by 2 bases and J by 7 bases, with 17 bases between. CDR1 SGHVS and CDR2 FQNEAQ come from the germline V gene. The CDR3 reads CASSLTAGTLVGELFF. The CDR3 DNA follows: TGTGCCAGCAGCTTAACAGCCGGGACATTAGTCGGGGAGCTGTTTTTT.

The V and J genes are TRBV11-1 and TRBJ2-7, with D perhaps matching TRBD1 (6 bases). V was cut by 5 bases and J by 5 bases, with 10 bases left in between. Germline CDR1 and CDR2: SGHAT and FQDESV (reference sequence). The CDR3 has 12 residues. The CDR3 protein is CASSTNRDEQYF. The DNA of the CDR3 is TGTGCCAGCAGCACGAACAGGGACGAGCAGTACTTC.

The V and J genes are TRBV30 and TRBJ2-7; 8 bases are shared with TRBD1. This CDR3 comprises 14 residues. CDR1 is GTSNPN, CDR2 SVGIG, per germline (reference sequence). V trimming: 2 bases; J trimming: 2 bases; junction bases outside the gene matches: 5. The CDR3 loop is CAWSIGQGPYEQYF. The CDR3 coding sequence is TGTGCCTGGAGTATAGGACAGGGTCCCTACGAGCAGTACTTC.

This chain connects TRBV6-5 to TRBJ2-5; 8 bases are shared with TRBD1. The germline V gene encodes CDR1 MNHEY and CDR2 SVGAGI. Losses at the gene ends were 6 bases for V and 1 base for J; bases not matched to a gene: 7. The CDR3 length is 15 residues. The DNA for the CDR3 is TGTGCCAGCAGCACCGACAGGGGCACCCAAGAGACCCAGTACTTC. Amino acid sequence: CASSTDRGTQETQYF.

This clone was detected once. The CDR3 DNA follows: TGTGCCAGTAGGTTGGGGGTCACTCGGCAGCCCCAGCATTTT. This sequence encodes CASRLGVTRQPQHF. J is TRBJ1-5 and V is TRBV28, with TRBD1 as a possible D gene (5 bases). The CDR3 runs 14 residues. Trimming took 9 bases from V and 7 from J, leaving 19 bases between them. CDR1 is MDHEN, CDR2 SYDVKM, per germline. The variable domain in full, completed from reference TRBV28 and TRBJ1-5, reads DVKVTQSSRYLVKRTGEKVFLECVQDMDHENMFWYRQDPGLGLRLIYFSYDVKMKEKGDIPEGYSVSREKKERFSLILESASTNQTSMYLCASRLGVTRQPQHFGDGTRLSIL.

This rearrangement joins TRBV7-2 to TRBJ1-1, with no clear D. The CDR3 has 14 residues. CDR1 SGHTA and CDR2 FQGNSA come from the germline V gene. Trimming cost V 3 bases and J 7 bases, with 15 bases left between them. CDR3 protein: CASSFTLPIREAFF. The CDR3 bases are TGTGCCAGCAGCTTTACCCTCCCCATCCGTGAAGCTTTCTTT.

The genes are TRBV5-8 and TRBJ1-1; D unclear. Trimming left V 10 bases short and J 5 bases short, with 18 bases between. Looked up from germline, CDR1 is SGHTS and CDR2 is YDEGEE. The CDR3 consists of 13 residues. CDR3 nucleotides: TGTGCCGGATCCGGTGGCACCGTTACTGAAGCTTTCTTT. Translation gives CAGSGGTVTEAFF.

The table lists this clone with a count of one. CDR3 sequence: CASSDMLVRSPLHF. The CDR3 DNA is TGTGCCAGCAGTGACATGTTGGTTCGTTCACCCCTCCACTTT. The chain combines TRBV2 with TRBJ1-6; D not resolved. This CDR3 has 14 residues. The V gene's germline CDR1 is SNHLY and CDR2 FYNNEI. The V end was cut by 3 bases, the J end by 9 bases, with 12 bases between.

By sample fraction, this clone is medium-sized. The CDR3 region is CASSPSNNYEQYF. The CDR3, as DNA: TGCGCCAGCAGCCCTTCAAACAACTACGAGCAGTACTTC. The chain combines TRBV5-1 with TRBJ2-7; D is undetermined. Germline CDR1 and CDR2: SGHRS and YFSETQ. The V and J ends lost 4 bases and 3 bases respectively, with 11 bases between them. There are 13 residues in the CDR3.

This clone was seen just once. The chain uses TRBV19 and TRBJ1-5, with a weak D call TRBD1 (5 bases). The germline CDR1 and CDR2 sequences are LNHDA and SQIVND (reference sequence). The CDR3 consists of 16 residues. The V end was cut by 0 bases, the J end by 6 bases, with 15 bases between. The CDR3 is CASSIETGLFLQPQHF. For the CDR3, the DNA is TGTGCCAGTAGTATAGAAACAGGACTCTTTCTTCAGCCCCAGCATTTT.

The V gene is TRBV2, the J gene TRBJ2-7; D is unresolved. Trimming stripped 5 bases from V and 3 bases from J, with 11 bases between. The V gene's germline CDR1 is SNHLY and CDR2 FYNNEI. This CDR3 comprises 13 residues. CDR3 residues: CASSTDGVYEQYF. In nucleotides, the CDR3 is TGTGCCAGCAGTACGGATGGTGTCTACGAGCAGTACTTC.

V is TRBV7-8 and J is TRBJ1-2; no firm D call. V lost 1 base, J lost 1 base, and 4 bases lay in between. Germline loops: CDR1 SGHVS, CDR2 FQNEAQ. The CDR3 sequence is 13 residues long. The CDR3 coding sequence is TGTGCCAGCAGCTTAGAGGATAACTATGGCTACACCTTC. Translating gives CASSLEDNYGYTF.

This sequence joins TRBV19 and TRBJ1-2; 7 bases match TRBD1. V dropped 4 bases and J dropped 5; count of bases not matched to a gene: 7. Germline lookup yields CDR1 LNHDA and CDR2 SQIVND (reference sequence). The CDR3 is made up of 14 amino acids. The CDR3 region is CASSTHRDSYGYTF. The DNA of the CDR3 is TGTGCCAGTAGTACCCACCGGGACAGTTATGGCTACACCTTC.

The V gene is TRBV5-1, the J gene TRBJ2-7; 7 positions agree with TRBD1. V shed 3 bases and J 7 bases; nucleotides not matched to a gene: 7. The germline V gene has CDR1 SGHRS and CDR2 YFSETQ. The CDR3 covers 13 residues. This CDR3 reads CASSYLTGAEQYF. Written as DNA, the CDR3 is TGCGCCAGCAGCTATCTAACAGGGGCGGAGCAGTACTTC. Based on the CDR3 plus reference TRBV5-1 and TRBJ2-7, the full variable domain is KAGVTQTPRYLIKTRGQQVTLSCSPISGHRSVSWYQQTPGQGLQFLFEYFSETQRNKGNFPGRFSGRQFSNSRSEMNVSTLELGDSALYLCASSYLTGAEQYFGPGTRLTVT.

The chain uses TRBV29-1 and TRBJ1-1; a possible D gene is TRBD1 (5 bases). The CDR3 totals 13 residues. The germline V gene encodes CDR1 SQVTM and CDR2 ANQGSEA. V gave up 6 bases and J gave up 5 bases, with 16 bases separating them. This chain's CDR3 is CSVDTLEATEAFF. The CDR3 bases are TGCAGCGTGGACACACTGGAGGCAACTGAAGCTTTCTTT.

The V gene is TRBV10-2, the J gene TRBJ1-4, with TRBD1 as a possible D gene (6 bases). CDR1 WSHSY and CDR2 SAAADI come from the germline V gene. V was clipped by 3 bases and J by 5 bases, with 10 bases between them. CDR3 length equals 14 residues. DNA for the CDR3: TGCGCCAGCAGTGAATATGGGGGCAATGAAAAACTGTTTTTT. Protein: CASSEYGGNEKLFF.

The rearrangement uses TRBV7-2 and TRBJ1-1, with TRBD1 matching 8 bases. J gave up 4 bases and V 4 bases, and 5 bases lay outside the gene matches. Germline assignment: CDR1 SGHTA and CDR2 FQGNSA. The CDR3 covers 14 residues. The CDR3 sequence: CASSYRDRLTEAFF. The CDR3 bases are TGTGCCAGCAGCTACCGGGACAGGCTCACTGAAGCTTTCTTT.

The genes are TRBV7-7 and TRBJ2-7, with 10 bases fitting TRBD1. The ends lost 5 bases at V and 2 bases at J; junction bases unmatched: 9. This CDR3 region has 16 residues. Germline CDR1 SSHAT, CDR2 FNYEAQ (reference sequence). CDR3 in amino acids: CASSPSLGTGAYEQYF. The CDR3 DNA reads as TGTGCCAGCAGCCCATCACTTGGGACAGGGGCCTACGAGCAGTACTTC.